The next 19 T cell receptor beta chains were all read from a single sample in a study of CD8 T cells in Susac syndrome. cDNA came from roughly 0.47 to 1 ug RNA primed by random hexamers. TCRdb processed the immunoSEQ multiplex PCR reads anew with MiXCR; each CDR3 protein has one entry. The table lists about 150,000 distinct CDR3 sequences, about 94% of them singletons, with 0.065% to 0.1% in the top ten. Sequenced input: CD4+ T cells from PBMCs. The receptors shown here come from a human donor with Susac syndrome.

The chain couples TRBV4-1 to TRBJ1-2; no reliable D call. The CDR3 loop spans 14 amino acids. Trimming shortened V by 0 bases and J by 1 base, and 6 bases separated the two germline ends. The germline CDR1 and CDR2 sequences are MGHRA and YSYEKL. CDR3 sequence: CASSQDRINYGYTF. As DNA, the CDR3 is TGCGCCAGCAGCCAAGACCGGATTAACTATGGCTACACCTTC.

This chain links TRBV20-1 with TRBJ2-1; 7 bases align to TRBD2. J was trimmed by 5 bases and V by 0 bases; bases with no gene match: 7. Germline CDR1 DFQATT, CDR2 SNEGSKA (reference sequence). This CDR3 has 15 residues. The DNA for the CDR3 is TGCAGTGCTAGAGATGTTACCCTAGCGGACAATGAGCAGTTCTTC. It translates to CSARDVTLADNEQFF.

The chain is built from TRBV20-1 and TRBJ2-2; D not resolved. V was cut by 4 bases and J by 1 base, with 10 bases left in between. The CDR3 has 14 amino acids. The germline V gene encodes CDR1 DFQATT and CDR2 SNEGSKA (reference sequence). The CDR3 sequence is CSATDDVNTGELFF. The CDR3 DNA is TGCAGTGCTACCGACGACGTGAACACCGGGGAGCTGTTTTTT.

V and J are TRBV3-1 and TRBJ1-5; D gene unclear. V gave up 4 bases and J gave up 7 bases, with 11 bases separating them. The CDR3 length is 13 residues. Per germline, CDR1 LGHDT and CDR2 YNNKEL (reference sequence). The CDR3 DNA reads TGTGCCAGCAGCCCCGCCGGCGCCCAGCCCCAGCATTTT. Translation: CASSPAGAQPQHF. Using reference TRBV3-1 and TRBJ1-5 for the parts outside the CDR3, the full variable domain is DTAVSQTPKYLVTQMGNDKSIKCEQNLGHDTMYWYKQDSKKFLKIMFSYNNKELIINETVPNRFSPKSPDKAHLNLHINSLELGDSAVYFCASSPAGAQPQHFGDGTRLSIL.

This clonotype was recorded once. CDR3 amino acids: CASSSYEGRETQYF. The CDR3, as DNA: TGTGCCAGCAGTTCCTACGAGGGGAGGGAGACCCAGTACTTC. J is TRBJ2-5 and V is TRBV2, with D possibly TRBD2 on 6 matching bases. CDR3 size: 14 residues. Trimming stripped 5 bases from V and 5 bases from J, with 15 bases between. Germline CDR1 SNHLY, CDR2 FYNNEI.

The chain uses TRBV6-6 and TRBJ2-1, with D possibly matching TRBD2 (6 bases). Trimming took off 6 bases at V and 5 bases at J, with 8 bases between the two ends. The length of the CDR3 is 12 residues. Looked up from germline, CDR1 is MNHNY and CDR2 is SVGAGI (reference sequence). CDR3 coding DNA: TGTGCCAGCAGGGGACTCCACAATGAGCAGTTCTTC. Encoded protein: CASRGLHNEQFF.

The table lists this clonotype with a count of one. J is TRBJ1-5 and V is TRBV20-1; no firm D call. The CDR3 loop spans 13 amino acids. Trimming left V 6 bases short and J 4 bases short, with 13 bases between. Germline CDR1 is DFQATT and CDR2 is SNEGSKA (reference sequence). The CDR3 sequence is CSARQSLNQPQHF. The CDR3 nucleotides are TGCAGTGCCCGGCAGTCGTTAAATCAGCCCCAGCATTTT.

The J gene is TRBJ2-1, the V gene TRBV9; the D gene is possibly TRBD1 (6 bases). The CDR3 spans 15 residues. CDR1 and CDR2 from the germline V gene are SGDLS and YYNGEE. The V gene lost 5 bases and the J gene lost 2 bases, with 14 bases spanning the gap. CDR3: CASSSLGQTYNEQFF. The CDR3 DNA follows: TGTGCCAGCAGTTCACTCGGACAGACCTACAATGAGCAGTTCTTC.

This clonotype has more than one count but fewer than ten. The V call is TRBV11-1, the J call TRBJ2-7; 7 nucleotides line up with TRBD2. J lost 3 bases, V lost 1 base, and 0 bases had no gene match. This CDR3 comprises 13 residues. CDR1 and CDR2 from the germline V gene are SGHAT and FQDESV (reference sequence). This CDR3 reads CASSLGGGYEQYF. CDR3 nucleotide sequence: TGTGCCAGCAGCTTAGGCGGGGGCTACGAGCAGTACTTC.

The chain links TRBV7-9 to TRBJ2-5; 8 positions agree with TRBD1. In germline, CDR1 is SEHNR, CDR2 FQNEAQ (reference sequence). V was clipped by 3 bases and J by 1 base; unmatched bases: 7. The CDR3 sequence is 16 residues long. The CDR3 bases are TGTGCCAGCAGCTTGCTGGTGGGACAGGCCCAAGAGACCCAGTACTTC. Translation gives CASSLLVGQAQETQYF.

The rearrangement links TRBV9 to TRBJ1-5; no clear D gene. V was trimmed by 2 bases and J by 3 bases, leaving 9 bases between them. Germline assignment: CDR1 SGDLS and CDR2 YYNGEE. This CDR3 region has 14 residues. Here the CDR3 reads CASSVSGLNQPQHF. In DNA, the CDR3 is TGTGCCAGCAGCGTGTCCGGGCTCAATCAGCCCCAGCATTTT.

The CDR3 sequence is CASSWGDSPDTQYF. CDR3 DNA sequence: TGTGCCAGCAGCTGGGGGGACAGCCCAGATACGCAGTATTTT. The chain employs TRBV5-4 and TRBJ2-3, with D perhaps TRBD1 (7 bases). This CDR3 has 14 residues. Trimming took off 3 bases at V and 4 bases at J, with 12 bases between the two ends. The germline gives CDR1 SGHNT, CDR2 YYREEE (reference sequence).

The gene calls are TRBV20-1 and TRBJ1-1; a possible D gene is TRBD1 (5 bases). The CDR3 loop spans 16 amino acids. V lost 6 bases, J lost 1 base, and 21 bases lay in between. The germline gives CDR1 DFQATT, CDR2 SNEGSKA (reference sequence). The CDR3 protein is CSAASGAGRTNTEAFF. CDR3 nucleotide sequence: TGCAGTGCAGCGAGTGGGGCAGGCCGAACGAACACTGAAGCTTTCTTT.

V is TRBV4-2 and J is TRBJ2-4; 8 bases agree with TRBD1. Trimming cost V 3 bases and J 0 bases; bases outside gene matches: 13. CDR1 is LGHNA, CDR2 YNFKEQ, per germline. CDR3 size: 19 residues. DNA for the CDR3: TGTGCCAGCAGCCAGGCCTCCGGGACAGGTGACCTAGCCAAAAACATTCAGTACTTC. Its translation is CASSQASGTGDLAKNIQYF.

The chain uses TRBV7-2 and TRBJ1-1, with D unresolved. With 2 bases removed from V and 1 base from J, the gap between germline ends came to 5 bases. The CDR3 has 13 residues. Germline values: CDR1 SGHTA, CDR2 FQGNSA. The CDR3: CASSLKWNTEAFF. As DNA, the CDR3 is TGTGCCAGCAGCTTAAAGTGGAACACTGAAGCTTTCTTT.

The count of this clonotype is one. The chain is built from TRBV4-1 and TRBJ1-1; D call uncertain. This CDR3 has 14 amino acids. The germline gives CDR1 MGHRA, CDR2 YSYEKL. V was clipped by 5 bases and J by 6 bases, with 16 bases between them. CDR3 sequence: CASSNPAAGPEAFF. In nucleotides, the CDR3 is TGCGCCAGCAGCAATCCGGCCGCAGGACCTGAAGCTTTCTTT.

A few counts support this clonotype. The V and J genes are TRBV5-4 and TRBJ2-7, with D perhaps matching TRBD2 (6 bases). The CDR3 runs 15 residues. Trimming pared 1 base from V and 3 bases from J, leaving 14 bases between. The germline V gene has CDR1 SGHNT and CDR2 YYREEE (reference sequence). The CDR3 sequence: CASSLWQGGVYEQYF. The CDR3 DNA is TGTGCCAGCAGCTTGTGGCAGGGAGGCGTCTACGAGCAGTACTTC.

This chain connects TRBV20-1 to TRBJ1-5, with 7 bases lining up with TRBD1. The CDR3 sequence is 14 residues long. V was clipped by 0 bases and J by 4 bases; unmatched bases: 3. Germline V gives CDR1 DFQATT, CDR2 SNEGSKA (reference sequence). CDR3: CSARDGTVNQPQHF. CDR3 DNA: TGCAGTGCTAGAGATGGGACAGTAAATCAGCCCCAGCATTTT.

This chain links TRBV28 with TRBJ2-7, with D perhaps matching TRBD2 (6 bases). CDR1 and CDR2 (germline): MDHEN, SYDVKM. Deletions cut 3 bases from V and 12 bases from J, with 15 bases between. CDR3 length equals 12 residues. Here the CDR3 DNA reads TGTGCCAGCAGTTTCGAAATCGGGAGCTTGTACTTC. Encoded protein: CASSFEIGSLYF.